The 23 T cell receptor beta chains given below trace back to one sample, sequenced in a study of T cell repertoires in cytomegalovirus infection. Their cognate antigens are unknown. TCRdb re-called the reads with MiXCR, one entry per CDR3 protein. The table shows approximately 910,000 distinct CDR3 sequences, with 30% to 40% occurring only once. The specimen was cultured CD8+ T cells from PBMCs, collected from culture after CMV antigen stimulation. The source is a human donor in good health (CMV status not recorded). Some clones in this sample may be carry-over from other donors' samples.

This clonotype was counted a few times. This rearrangement joins TRBV5-4 to TRBJ2-7, with TRBD2 matching 7 bases. CDR1 and CDR2 (germline): SGHNT, YYREEE (reference sequence). The CDR3 totals 12 residues. Trimming cost V 2 bases and J 6 bases; bases outside gene matches: 2. The CDR3 sequence: CASSFAGVEQYV. CDR3 DNA sequence: TGTGCCAGCAGCTTTGCGGGGGTCGAGCAGTACGTC.

This chain connects TRBV3-1 to TRBJ2-3; no clear D gene. The CDR3 is 13 amino acids. Germline V gene data show CDR1 as LGHDT and CDR2 as YNNKEL (reference sequence). The V end was cut by 6 bases, the J end by 1 base, with 8 bases between. The CDR3, as DNA: TGTGCCAGCAGGCAAAAGGGCACAGATACGCAGTATTTT. The encoded protein is CASRQKGTDTQYF.

The rearrangement links TRBV6-2 or TRBV6-3 to TRBJ1-5; 8 nucleotides align to TRBD1. The CDR3 length is 16 residues. V shed 6 bases, J shed 5 bases, and the junction held 12 bases outside the gene matches. The V gene's germline CDR1 is MNHEY and CDR2 SVGEGT. In nucleotides, the CDR3 is TGTGCCAGCAGGGGGGCCGGGACAGGATTCGATCAGCCCCAGCATTTT. It codes for CASRGAGTGFDQPQHF.

The J gene is TRBJ2-3, the V gene TRBV28, with 8 bases that match TRBD2. Looked up from germline, CDR1 is MDHEN and CDR2 is SYDVKM. With 4 bases clipped from V and 2 bases from J, the junction kept 14 bases outside the gene matches. The length of the CDR3 is 18 residues. In DNA, the CDR3 is TGTGCCAGCAGTTCCCCCCAGGCAGCGGGGGTATACACAGATACGCAGTATTTT. It yields the protein CASSSPQAAGVYTDTQYF. Combining the CDR3 with reference TRBV28 and TRBJ2-3 gives the whole variable domain DVKVTQSSRYLVKRTGEKVFLECVQDMDHENMFWYRQDPGLGLRLIYFSYDVKMKEKGDIPEGYSVSREKKERFSLILESASTNQTSMYLCASSSPQAAGVYTDTQYFGPGTRLTVL.

This clonotype was recorded a few times. One junction end does not reproduce the germline sequence, and a read error may be involved. V is TRBV12-3 or TRBV12-4 and J is TRBJ1-1, with D hard to call. The CDR3 is 15 residues long. Here the CDR3 DNA reads TGTGCCAGCAGTTTGTCGGAGGGTCGGAACCCTGAAGCTTTCTTT. The encoded protein is CASSLSEGRNPEAFF.

This clonotype occurred many times. A much larger clone is a single base away; this may be a read error. The CDR3 sequence: CASSLEDTQYF. The DNA for the CDR3 is TGTGCCAGCAGCTTAGAAGATACGCAGTATTTT. The V and J genes are TRBV12-3 or TRBV12-4 and TRBJ2-3, with unresolved D. CDR3 length: 11 amino acids.

V gene TRBV29-1 combines with J gene TRBJ2-1; D perhaps matches TRBD2 (7 bases). Trimming cost V 4 bases and J 0 bases, with 13 bases left between them. The CDR3 has 15 amino acids. Germline V gives CDR1 SQVTM, CDR2 ANQGSEA. The CDR3 loop is CSVVAGASSYNEQFF. For the CDR3, the DNA is TGCAGCGTTGTGGCGGGGGCCAGCTCCTACAATGAGCAGTTCTTC.

The V gene is TRBV5-1, the J gene TRBJ2-1, with 9 nucleotides matching TRBD1. This CDR3 has 20 amino acids. V was pared by 3 bases and J by 0 bases, with 16 bases of the junction left unmatched. Germline CDR1 reads SGHRS; CDR2 reads YFSETQ. Here the CDR3 DNA reads TGCGCCAGCAGCTCCCCCCCCGGGACAGGGACTTCCAGCTCCTACAATGAGCAGTTCTTC. It encodes CASSSPPGTGTSSSYNEQFF. Full variable domain (missing parts from reference TRBV5-1 and TRBJ2-1): KAGVTQTPRYLIKTRGQQVTLSCSPISGHRSVSWYQQTPGQGLQFLFEYFSETQRNKGNFPGRFSGRQFSNSRSEMNVSTLELGDSALYLCASSSPPGTGTSSSYNEQFFGPGTRLTVL.

This clonotype was recorded a few times. V is TRBV9 and J is TRBJ2-5; 9 bases align to TRBD2. The length of the CDR3 is 15 residues. With 3 bases clipped from V and 2 bases from J, the junction kept 5 bases outside the gene matches. Germline V lookup: CDR1 SGDLS, CDR2 YYNGEE. The CDR3: CASSESSGEQETQYF. The DNA for the CDR3 is TGTGCCAGCAGCGAATCTAGCGGGGAGCAAGAGACCCAGTACTTC.

The chain has TRBV12-3 or TRBV12-4 and TRBJ2-1; a weak D match, TRBD2 (7 bases). The CDR3 runs to 12 residues. The V end lost 10 bases, the J end lost 7 bases, and 14 bases lay between the germline ends. Written as DNA, the CDR3 is TGTGCCACCGGGGGGCGGGCGAATGAGCAGTTCTTC. It yields the protein CATGGRANEQFF.

This clonotype showed up many times. The genes are TRBV7-6 and TRBJ2-1, with D unclear. V shed 5 bases and J shed 5 bases, with 7 bases lying between them. Germline-derived CDR1 and CDR2 are SGHVS and FNYEAQ. The CDR3 contains 12 residues. The CDR3 is CASSRANNEQFF. The DNA for the CDR3 is TGTGCCAGCAGCCGGGCTAACAATGAGCAGTTCTTC.

In its sample, this clonotype was seen a few times. This rearrangement joins TRBV6-2 or TRBV6-3 to TRBJ1-2; no clear D. There are 13 residues in the CDR3. Germline loops: CDR1 MNHEY, CDR2 SVGEGT. The V end lost 6 bases, the J end lost 2 bases, and 10 bases lay between the germline ends. Here the CDR3 DNA reads TGTGCCAGCAGCATTAACTTCAACTATGGCTACACCTTC. Protein sequence: CASSINFNYGYTF.

This clonotype was seen a handful of times. The chain carries TRBV27 and TRBJ1-6; no clear D. The germline V gene encodes CDR1 MNHEY and CDR2 SMNVEV (reference sequence). The CDR3 covers 17 residues. V was cut by 3 bases and J by 2 bases, with 14 bases left in between. CDR3 bases: TGTGCCAGCAGTTTCCATGGTACGGCGACCTATAATTCACCCCTCCACTTT. This sequence encodes CASSFHGTATYNSPLHF.

This chain connects TRBV7-9 to TRBJ1-4; weak D call: TRBD1 (5 bases). Deletions cut 5 bases from V and 5 bases from J, with 18 bases between. CDR1 SEHNR and CDR2 FQNEAQ come from the germline V gene (reference sequence). This CDR3 has 16 amino acids. The CDR3 sequence is CASSPNRDGSNEKLFF. CDR3 sequence (DNA): TGTGCCAGCAGCCCGAATCGGGACGGGTCCAATGAAAAACTGTTTTTT.

In the case of this clonotype: This clone may be a read error of a much larger clone one base away. The rearrangement links TRBV7-8 to TRBJ1-1; 7 positions agree with TRBD1. There are 15 residues in the CDR3. CDR1 is SGHVS, CDR2 FQNEAQ, per germline. The J segment lost 2 bases and the V segment lost 5 bases, leaving 8 bases of the junction unmatched. CDR3 coding DNA: TGTGCCAGCAGCCTACTACAGGGGTCTAACACTGAAGCTTTCTTT. Its protein product is CASSLLQGSNTEAFF.

Comments on this clonotype: At one of its ends the junction is not consistent with the germline gene, which may arise from a read error. The J gene is TRBJ2-2, the V gene TRBV12-3 or TRBV12-4; TRBD1 is a possible D gene (6 bases). This CDR3 is 15 amino acids long. DNA for the CDR3: TGTGCCGGCAGTTTGAGGCCAGGGGACACCGGGGAGCTGTTTTTT. The encoded protein is CAGSLRPGDTGELFF.

This clonotype was seen a handful of times. The rearrangement links TRBV19 to TRBJ2-1, with unresolved D. From germline, CDR1 is LNHDA and CDR2 SQIVND (reference sequence). Deletions cut 6 bases from V and 8 bases from J, with 11 bases between. There are 12 residues in the CDR3. The CDR3 here is CASSYLKHEQFF. DNA of the CDR3: TGTGCCAGTAGCTACCTAAAGCATGAGCAGTTCTTC.

The rearrangement uses TRBV28 and TRBJ2-1; 13 positions match TRBD2. V lost 5 bases and J lost 6; bases outside the gene matches: 4. CDR1 and CDR2 (germline): MDHEN, SYDVKM. The CDR3 extends over 15 amino acids. The CDR3 sequence is CASSRLAGGPNEQFF. The CDR3 coding sequence is TGTGCCAGCAGTCGACTAGCGGGGGGCCCCAATGAGCAGTTCTTC.

The chain employs TRBV27 and TRBJ1-5; unclear D gene. CDR3 size: 15 residues. Trimming shortened V by 3 bases and J by 4 bases, and 13 bases separated the two germline ends. CDR1 and CDR2 (germline): MNHEY, SMNVEV (reference sequence). CDR3 sequence (DNA): TGTGCCAGCAGTTTTTCGGGAAATCCTAATCAGCCCCAGCATTTT. Its protein is CASSFSGNPNQPQHF.

The CDR3 is CASTSRGAHYGYTF. CDR3 nucleotides: TGTGCCAGCACCTCCCGCGGGGCTCACTATGGCTACACCTTC. This chain links TRBV28 with TRBJ1-2, with TRBD1 as a possible D gene (5 bases). V lost 7 bases and J 3 bases, leaving 15 bases between the germline ends. Germline CDR1 MDHEN, CDR2 SYDVKM. This CDR3 has 14 residues.

The sample holds many counts of this clonotype. This chain uses TRBV7-3 with TRBJ2-1; 7 positions match TRBD2. Germline V CDR1 and CDR2: SGHTA, FQGTGA. The V and J ends lost 4 bases and 4 bases, in that order; junction bases with no gene match: 10. The CDR3 is 16 residues long. CDR3 nucleotide sequence: TGTGCCAGCAGCTCAACCCTCTACGGGGGGTACAATGAGCAGTTCTTC. Translation: CASSSTLYGGYNEQFF.

There are many counts of this clonotype. The genes are TRBV7-2 and TRBJ2-1, with 9 bases matching TRBD2. The CDR3 has 18 amino acids. Germline-derived CDR1 and CDR2 are SGHTA and FQGNSA. Trimming took 3 bases from V and 1 from J; bases not matched to a gene: 10. The CDR3, as DNA: TGTGCCAGCAGCTTCCCGAGGGCGGGGGGGCGGTCCTACAATGAGCAGTTCTTC. This encodes CASSFPRAGGRSYNEQFF.

The genes are TRBV6-1 and TRBJ1-1; no reliable D call. The CDR3 consists of 14 residues. Between the trimmed V and J ends, which lost 1 base and 1 base, there was a span of 7 bases. CDR1 MNHNS and CDR2 SASEGT come from the germline V gene. The CDR3 DNA reads TGTGCCAGCAGTGAAGGATGGCAGAACACTGAAGCTTTCTTT. Its protein is CASSEGWQNTEAFF.